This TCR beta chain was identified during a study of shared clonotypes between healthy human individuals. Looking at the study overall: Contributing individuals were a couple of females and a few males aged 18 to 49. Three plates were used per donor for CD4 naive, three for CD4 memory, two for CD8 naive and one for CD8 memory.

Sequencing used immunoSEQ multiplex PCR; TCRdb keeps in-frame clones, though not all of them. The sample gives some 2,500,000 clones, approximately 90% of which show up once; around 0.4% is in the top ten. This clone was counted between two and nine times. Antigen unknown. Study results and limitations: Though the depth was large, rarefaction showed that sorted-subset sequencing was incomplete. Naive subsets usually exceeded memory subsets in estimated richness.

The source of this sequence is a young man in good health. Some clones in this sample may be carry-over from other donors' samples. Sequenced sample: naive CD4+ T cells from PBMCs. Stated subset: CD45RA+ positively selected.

The CDR3 DNA sequence: TGTGCCAGCGGCTTGGCAGGGGCCTATGGCTACACCTTC. This translates into CASGLAGAYGYTF. The chain recombines TRBV25-1 with TRBJ1-2, with a weak D call TRBD1 (6 bases). There are 13 residues in the CDR3. Germline-derived CDR1 and CDR2 are MGHDK and SYGVNS. The germline V and J ends were trimmed by 8 bases and 4 bases, with 14 bases remaining between them.